The rows below give T cell receptor beta chains drawn from one sample of a study of graft-versus-host responses after intestinal transplantation. The assay was immunoSEQ multiplex PCR, and TCRdb's table has in-frame clones only and misses some. The sample records over 1,300 clones, just under 90% being singletons. Sequences were derived from PBMCs, sampled roughly 35 days after intestinal transplant. Receptors were obtained from a human patient who received an intestinal transplant, so some T cells may come from the graft donor. Both conserved end residues are part of each CDR3. D genes are given only for firm matches. The size of a clone is reported for some rows only, either as once, few or many, or as a class for expanded clones.

- | TRBJ2-3 | TRBD1 | 14 | TRBV6-5 | TGTGCCAGCAGTGGGACAGGGGGCGCAGATACGCAGTATTTT | CASSGTGGADTQYF
- | TRBJ2-7 | - | 12 | TRBV4-3 | TGCGCCAGTAACAGGAAAACCTACGAGCAGTACTTC | CASNRKTYEQYF
- | TRBJ2-4 | - | 15 | TRBV6-5 | TGTGCCAGCACCCTAGAGGAGCCGGAAAGGAACATTCAGTACTTC | CASTLEEPERNIQYF
- | TRBJ2-7 | - | 11 | TRBV20-1 | TGCAGTGTCCCCCCCGCAAAGGAGCAGTACTTC | CSVPPAKEQYF
- | TRBJ1-5 | TRBD1 | 13 | TRBV28 | TGTGCCAGCAGTAGACAGGGACTTCAGCCCCAGCATTTT | CASSRQGLQPQHF
- | TRBJ1-5 | - | 15 | TRBV5-1 | TGCGCCAGCAGCTTGGGCGGGGATAGCAATCAGCCCCAGCATTTT | CASSLGGDSNQPQHF
few | TRBJ1-3 | - | 13 | TRBV21-1 | TGTGCCAGCAGCAAAGACTCTGGAAACACCATATATTTT | CASSKDSGNTIYF
- | TRBJ2-5 | TRBD1 | 15 | TRBV5-4 | TGTGCCAGCAGCTTGGACGGGACAGGGGAAGAGACCCAGTACTTC | CASSLDGTGEETQYF
- | TRBJ2-3 | TRBD2 | 15 | TRBV6-4 | TGTGCCAGCAGTGACCTTAGCGGGGGCACAGATACGCAGTATTTT | CASSDLSGGTDTQYF
few | TRBJ2-1 | TRBD2 | 15 | TRBV6-4 | TGTGCCAGCAGTGACACTAGCGGGGGGGCCAATGAGCAGTTCTTC | CASSDTSGGANEQFF
- | TRBJ1-5 | - | 14 | TRBV6-9 | TGTGCCAGCAGTTACTCGGGGCCTAGTCAGCCCCAGCATTTT | CASSYSGPSQPQHF